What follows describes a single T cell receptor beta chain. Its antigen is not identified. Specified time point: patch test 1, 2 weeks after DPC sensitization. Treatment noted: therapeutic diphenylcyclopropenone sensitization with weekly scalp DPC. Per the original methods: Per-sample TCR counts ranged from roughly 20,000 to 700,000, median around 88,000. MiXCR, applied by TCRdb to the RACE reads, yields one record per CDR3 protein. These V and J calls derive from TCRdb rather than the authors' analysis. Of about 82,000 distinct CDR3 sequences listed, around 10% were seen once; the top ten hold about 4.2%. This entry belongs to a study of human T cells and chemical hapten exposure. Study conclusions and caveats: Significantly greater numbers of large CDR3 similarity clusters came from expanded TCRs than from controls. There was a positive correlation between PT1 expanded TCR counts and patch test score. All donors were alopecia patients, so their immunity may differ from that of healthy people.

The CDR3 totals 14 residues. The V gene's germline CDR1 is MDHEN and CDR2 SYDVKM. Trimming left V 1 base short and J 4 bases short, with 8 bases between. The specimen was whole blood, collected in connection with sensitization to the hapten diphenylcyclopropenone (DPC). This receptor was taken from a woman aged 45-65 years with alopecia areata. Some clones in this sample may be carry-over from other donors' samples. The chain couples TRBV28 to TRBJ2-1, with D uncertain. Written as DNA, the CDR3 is TGTGCCAGCAGTTTATTCGAGACTTACAATGAGCAGTTCTTC. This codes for CASSLFETYNEQFF. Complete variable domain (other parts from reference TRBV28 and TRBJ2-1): DVKVTQSSRYLVKRTGEKVFLECVQDMDHENMFWYRQDPGLGLRLIYFSYDVKMKEKGDIPEGYSVSREKKERFSLILESASTNQTSMYLCASSLFETYNEQFFGPGTRLTVL.